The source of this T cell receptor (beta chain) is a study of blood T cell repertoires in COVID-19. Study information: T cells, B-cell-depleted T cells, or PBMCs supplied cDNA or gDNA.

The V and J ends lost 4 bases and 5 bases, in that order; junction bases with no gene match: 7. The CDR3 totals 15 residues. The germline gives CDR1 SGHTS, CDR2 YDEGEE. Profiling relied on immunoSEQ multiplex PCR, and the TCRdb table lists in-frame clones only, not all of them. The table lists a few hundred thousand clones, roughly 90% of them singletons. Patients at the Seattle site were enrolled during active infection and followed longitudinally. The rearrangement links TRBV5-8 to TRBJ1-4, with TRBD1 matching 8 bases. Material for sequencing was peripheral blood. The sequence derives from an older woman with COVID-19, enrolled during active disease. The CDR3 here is CASSTGQGDNEKLFF. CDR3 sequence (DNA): TGTGCCAGCAGCACCGGACAGGGAGACAATGAAAAACTGTTTTTT.